These T cell receptor beta chains were read from a single sample in a study of identical twins. Each CDR3 protein is one row after TCRdb ran MiXCR on the 5' RACE reads. The sample shows about 1.7 million distinct CDR3 sequences, around a third of them seen only once. Sequenced: cord blood. These receptors all come from a newborn girl in good health. Each CDR3 is given with its conserved first and last residue. A D gene is named only where the DNA matches it firmly. Not all rows give a size; the values are once, few, many and, for expanded clones, a class.

-,TRBV29-1,few,TRBJ2-6,TGCAGCGTGGAGAGTAGGTCTGGGGCCAACGTCCTGACTTTC,CSVESRSGANVLTF
TRBD2,TRBV20-1,-,TRBJ2-3,TGCAGTGCTAGGGTAGCGGGGCGGGTCACAGATACGCAGTATTTT,CSARVAGRVTDTQYF
TRBD2,TRBV2,few,TRBJ2-1,TGTGCCACTACTTGGGGACTAGCGGGAGTTGCAAATGAGCAGTTCTTC,CATTWGLAGVANEQFF
-,TRBV3-1,few,TRBJ2-3,TGTGCCAGCAGCCCTGCCAGGCCCACAGATACGCAGTATTTT,CASSPARPTDTQYF
TRBD2,TRBV12-3/TRBV12-4,-,TRBJ2-1,TGTGCCAGCATCTTAGGGACTAGCGGAAACTACAATGAGCAGTTCTTC,CASILGTSGNYNEQFF
-,TRBV6-6,-,TRBJ2-7,TGTGCCAGCAGGCAGGCAGGGTCGTACCTCTACGAGCAGTACTTC,CASRQAGSYLYEQYF
TRBD2,TRBV10-3,-,TRBJ2-1,TGTGCCATCAGTACCCGGACTAGCGGGCTCTACAATGAGCAGTTCTTC,CAISTRTSGLYNEQFF
-,TRBV6-1,-,TRBJ1-2,TGTGCCAGCAGTGAAAGTCAGCAGCTCTATGGCTACACCTTC,CASSESQQLYGYTF
TRBD2,TRBV30,-,TRBJ2-1,TGTGCCTGGAGCCCCGCATTACTAGCGGGGAGCTCCTACAATGAGCAGTTCTTC,CAWSPALLAGSSYNEQFF
TRBD2,TRBV27,once,TRBJ2-4,TGTGCCAGCAGTACGCTGGGACTAGCGGGAGGGAGGCTAGCCAAAAACATTCAGTACTTC,CASSTLGLAGGRLAKNIQYF
TRBD1,TRBV7-8,few,TRBJ2-1,TGTGCCAGCAGCAAAAGCCGGGACAGCTCCTACAATGAGCAGTTCTTC,CASSKSRDSSYNEQFF
-,TRBV21-1,-,TRBJ1-4,TGTGCCAGCAGCAAAGTGGAAACAGGGGCAACTAATGAAAAACTGTTTTTT,CASSKVETGATNEKLFF
-,TRBV6-1,many,TRBJ2-5,TGTGCCAGCAGTGAACAGGGGAGGGAGACCCAGTACTTC,CASSEQGRETQYF
-,TRBV13,many,TRBJ2-7,TGTGCCAGCAGCTCTCCAACTCCCTACGAGCAGTACTTC,CASSSPTPYEQYF
-,TRBV6-6,-,TRBJ2-7,TGTGCCAGCAGTTACACTCGGCAGGCAAGCTCCTACGAGCAGTACTTC,CASSYTRQASSYEQYF
TRBD2,TRBV11-2,few,TRBJ2-7,TGTGCCAGCAGCGGGATTAGCGGGAGGCCCTACGAGCAGTACTTC,CASSGISGRPYEQYF
TRBD2,TRBV5-1,-,TRBJ2-1,TGCGCCAGCAGCCGCTGGGCTAGCGGGAGAGGGGGAACCTACAATGAGCGGTTCTTC,CASSRWASGRGGTYNERFF
TRBD2,TRBV29-1,-,TRBJ2-1,TGCAGCGTCCTGAGGACTAGCGGGGGGGCGGACAATGAGCAGTTCTTC,CSVLRTSGGADNEQFF
-,TRBV11-2,many,TRBJ1-6,TGTGCCAGCAGCTTAAAGGGGCTAAATTCACCCCTCCACTTT,CASSLKGLNSPLHF
-,TRBV4-1,few,TRBJ2-1,TGCGCCAGCAGCCAAACGGCTCTTTCCTACAATGAGCAGTTCTTC,CASSQTALSYNEQFF
-,TRBV2,few,TRBJ2-7,TGTGCCAGCAGTGAGAACGGGGTCCCCTACAATGAGCAGTACTTC,CASSENGVPYNEQYF
-,TRBV12-3/TRBV12-4,few,TRBJ1-1,TGTGCCAGCACCATCGGACACGGCAGCACTGAAGCTTTCTTT,CASTIGHGSTEAFF
TRBD2,TRBV6-5,-,TRBJ2-3,TGTGCCACTTCGGGACTAGCGGGAGGGGAAGCAGATACGCAGTATTTT,CATSGLAGGEADTQYF
TRBD2,TRBV4-2,few,TRBJ2-3,TGTGCCAGCAGCCAAGATGGGGCTAGCGGGAGAGGGTACACAGATACGCAGTATTTT,CASSQDGASGRGYTDTQYF
TRBD1,TRBV6-1,-,TRBJ2-2,TGTGCCAGCATCTCCGGGACAGGGTTGCACGGGGAGCTGTTTTTT,CASISGTGLHGELFF
TRBD2,TRBV25-1,many,TRBJ2-1,TGTGCCAGCAGACTCAGCGGGAGCTCCTACAATGAGCAGTTCTTC,CASRLSGSSYNEQFF
-,TRBV6-6,-,TRBJ1-1,TGTACCAGCAGTTACTCAGGCCTTGAAGCTTTCTTT,CTSSYSGLEAFF
-,TRBV5-4,few,TRBJ1-2,TGTGCCAGCAGCTCCCCGGCCTATGGCTACACCTTC,CASSSPAYGYTF
TRBD2,TRBV12-3/TRBV12-4,-,TRBJ2-1,TGTGCCAGCAGTGACTTGACTAGCGGGGTCAATGAGCAGTTCTTC,CASSDLTSGVNEQFF
-,TRBV28,-,TRBJ2-1,TGTGCCACCCGGGACTCTCGAATCGCCAATGAGCAGTTCTTC,CATRDSRIANEQFF
-,TRBV5-1,few,TRBJ2-4,TGCGCCAGCAGCTTGTTAAACGGGGGAAGTGACATTCAGTACTTC,CASSLLNGGSDIQYF
TRBD1,TRBV5-1,few,TRBJ1-2,TGCGCCAGCAGCGACCCTCTCGGGACAGGGAGGAACTATGGCTACACCTTC,CASSDPLGTGRNYGYTF
-,TRBV28,few,TRBJ2-7,TGTGCCAGCAGTTTCCTCCCCAGGACCTCGACCTACGAGCAGTACTTC,CASSFLPRTSTYEQYF
-,TRBV6-1,once,TRBJ2-3,TGTGCCAGCAGTGCCCGACAGGCTAGCACAGATACGCAGTATTTT,CASSARQASTDTQYF
TRBD2,TRBV20-1,-,TRBJ2-5,TGCAGTGCTAGCGCGGGGGGGCTCCAAGAGACCCAGTACTTC,CSASAGGLQETQYF
-,TRBV12-5,few,TRBJ2-7,TGTGCTAGTGGTTTGGTTCCTTTACTGGCGGGGAGGTCCTACGAGCAGTACTTC,CASGLVPLLAGRSYEQYF
TRBD1,TRBV5-1,few,TRBJ1-2,TGCGCCAGCAGCGTGACAGGGCGGAACTATGGCTACACCTTC,CASSVTGRNYGYTF
TRBD2,TRBV24-1,-,TRBJ2-3,TGTGCCACCAGCAAGAGCGGGAGCTATGCAGATACGCAGTATTTT,CATSKSGSYADTQYF
-,TRBV20-1,-,TRBJ1-2,TGCAGTGCTGGGGGGGGACCGCGGGATGGCTACACCTTC,CSAGGGPRDGYTF
-,TRBV4-2,-,TRBJ2-3,TGTGCCAGCAGCCAAGATCCCAGGGGCACAGATACGCAGTATTTT,CASSQDPRGTDTQYF
-,TRBV5-4,-,TRBJ2-5,TGTGCCAGCAGCTTGCACGGGGAGGCCCAGTACTTC,CASSLHGEAQYF
TRBD2,TRBV4-2,-,TRBJ2-5,TGTGCCAGCAGCCAATCGCTAGCGGAAGAGACCCAGTACTTC,CASSQSLAEETQYF
TRBD1,TRBV20-1,-,TRBJ1-6,TGCAGTGCTAGTGGATGGACAGGGCTAAATTCACCCCTCCACTTT,CSASGWTGLNSPLHF
TRBD1,TRBV20-1,-,TRBJ1-2,TGCAGTGCTCTCAGGGGGAACTATGGCTACACCTTC,CSALRGNYGYTF
TRBD1,TRBV6-5,few,TRBJ1-4,TGTGCCAGCAGTTCCACCTGGACAGGGACTAAAAAACTGTTTTTT,CASSSTWTGTKKLFF
-,TRBV12-5,few,TRBJ1-5,TGTGCTAGTGGTTGGGGGGTCGGTCAGCCCCAGCATTTT,CASGWGVGQPQHF
TRBD2,TRBV9,few,TRBJ2-1,TGTGCCAGCAGCGTAGGCGGGAGGACGAATGAGCAGTTCTTC,CASSVGGRTNEQFF
TRBD2,TRBV20-1,-,TRBJ2-5,TGCAGTGCTAGAGATTCCTTTCTACTAGCGGGGGTCCAAGAGACCCAGTACTTC,CSARDSFLLAGVQETQYF
-,TRBV20-1,-,TRBJ1-2,TGCAGTGCTAGAGCCTCAGTCGACTATGGCTACACCTTC,CSARASVDYGYTF
-,TRBV9,-,TRBJ2-5,TGTGCCAGCAGCGAACTCACACAGGGTGAGCAGTACTTC,CASSELTQGEQYF
TRBD2,TRBV10-3,-,TRBJ2-1,TGTGCCATCAGTGCGGCTAGCGGGGGTAGCAATGAGCAGTTCTTC,CAISAASGGSNEQFF
-,TRBV7-6,few,TRBJ2-5,TGTGCCAGCAGCTTAGTCAGGATAGGCAGCCTCCTCCAAGAGACCCAGTACTTC,CASSLVRIGSLLQETQYF
-,TRBV10-1,-,TRBJ2-4,TGCGCCAGCAGTGATGGGGGGCCCAAAAACATTCAGTACTTC,CASSDGGPKNIQYF
-,TRBV4-2,many,TRBJ1-4,TGTGCCAGCAGCCTCAGGGTTGGGGATGAAAAACTGTTTTTT,CASSLRVGDEKLFF
-,TRBV20-1,-,TRBJ2-3,TGCAGTGCTAGAAAGGGGGATTTCACAGATACGCAGTATTTT,CSARKGDFTDTQYF